This T cell receptor beta chain originates from a study of shared clonotypes between healthy human individuals (dated by TCRdb to between 2020 and 2021). About the full investigation: A couple of women and a few men aged 18 to 49 years were included in the cohort. For each donor, three plates each were used for CD4 naive and CD4 memory, two plates were used for CD8 naive, and one plate was used for CD8 memory. Blood TCR repertoires of about 5 healthy adults were deeply sequenced to estimate repertoire size and the extent of clonotype sharing between individuals. To increase sequencing depth and limit assay-specific biases, TCR repertoire library preparation and sequencing were carried out by different laboratories using diverse techniques. Leukapheresis yielded between about 0.9 and 10 billion PBMCs per donor. What the research found in general, with its limitations: Based on pairwise subsampling, the degree of clonotype sharing among donors was expected to be affected by sequencing depth. About 5% of naive CD4, 3.5% of naive CD8, 2.3% of memory CD4, and 0.35% to 0.5% of memory CD8 clonotypes were shared across a few donors. Naive subsets generally had larger estimated clonotype richness than memory subsets did. Compared with non-shared clonotypes, clonotypes shared by all four sorted-subset donors had higher generation probabilities. The small number of donors limited the genetic and exposure-history diversity represented. Sampling was restricted to blood, and TCR repertoires in tissues likely differ from the TCR repertoires found in blood. Rarefaction of sorted-subset datasets indicated incomplete sequencing despite the large sequencing depth.

Healthy HIV-negative adults with no recently reported acute infections or vaccinations were included as donors. Every donor was a Caucasian adult residing in Nashville, Tennessee, USA. Magnetic negative selection was used to enrich CD4+ T cells, after which naive cells were positively selected on CD45RA and the negative fraction became the memory subset. Blood was collected by leukapheresis, and PBMCs were isolated by Ficoll-Histopaque density gradient centrifugation and then cryopreserved in liquid nitrogen vapor phase. Analytical flow cytometry was used to check the purity and quantity of each magnetically sorted T cell population. Genomic DNA was isolated from each sorted fraction and quantified by UV absorbance on a Nanodrop 2000c. Using the deep immunoSEQ assay, TCR CDR3 regions were amplified from genomic DNA by multiplex PCR. Extracted genomic DNA from each cell subset was spread evenly across all wells of several immunoSEQ 96-well plates, with each plate serving as a replicate. For sorted subsets, each replicate PCR was loaded with 200 ng genomic DNA, equivalent to 25,000 to 35,000 T cell genomes. Purified libraries were measured with a Qubit 3.0 fluorometer, size-checked on a Bioanalyzer 2100, and measured again with the KAPA Library Quantification kit. Every immunoSEQ 96-well plate was sequenced on a dedicated single-read 150-cycle Illumina NextSeq 550 flow cell. Per the source publication's procedure: Because the immunoSEQ output included only junctional sequences and no quality scores, the filtering could not be the same as the filtering used for full-length reads. Sequences were annotated with PyIR, a Python wrapper for IgBLAST v1.9, and V/J genes and CDR3 were assigned using IMGT germline references. Reads with weak V/J assignments (E-value above 1e-6), missing CDR3, stop codons, out-of-frame junctions, or ambiguous translated residues were removed. V3J clonotypes were defined as sequences sharing the same inferred V gene, J gene, and CDR3 amino acid sequence. Percentage overlap between repertoires was computed as shared unique clonotypes divided by the size of the smaller repertoire. Richness of each repertoire was evaluated using RTK rarefaction, the Chao1 estimator, and Recon v2.1 estimates of unobserved clonotypes. Generation probabilities for all TCRbeta clonotypes obtained by the gDNA method from a few donors were computed using OLGA. This immuneACCESS table, as held by TCRdb, lists in-frame sequences with V and J called but not all clones. Of the missing ones, under half trace to an unresolved V gene in checked studies; the others have no known cause. That table supplies the V and J calls and clone size; D and trimming were determined from the DNA. This sample holds around 2.5 million clones; 93% were observed only once. About 0.39% of the sample belongs to the ten largest clones.

A word on this clone: The antigen it binds to is not known. Base qualities are not at hand, and no much larger clone is one base apart.

The source of this sequence is a man between 18 and 29 years old in good health. Some clones in this sample may be carry-over from other donors' samples. Material: naive CD4+ T cells from PBMCs. Read against the paper, the sample's cell subset or site label means: CD45RA+ positively selected.

The bases are TGTGCCAGCTCACAGGGACAGGTTAGCAATCAGCCCCAGCATTTT. It codes for CASSQGQVSNQPQHF. Recombination linked TRBV18 to TRBJ1-5, with 8 middle bases fitting TRBD1. At the junction V is shortened by 4 bases and J by 0 bases; bases outside the gene matches: 2. Based on the germline V gene, the CDR1 and CDR2 sequences are KGHSH and LQKENI. From the cysteine up to the phenylalanine, the CDR3 has a length of 15 residues. Only the CDR3 DNA is retained, 45 bases long and in frame from the first base.